A single sample is the source of the 23 T cell receptor beta chains below, sequenced in a study of cytomegalovirus exposure and HLA in healthy donors. The assay was immunoSEQ multiplex PCR, and TCRdb's table has in-frame clones only and misses some. Among about 180,000 clones listed, 85% were seen once. The sample was PBMCs. The receptors were gathered from a man between 18 and 29 years old in good health and CMV-seropositive.

This clone showed up just once. The chain couples TRBV10-3 to TRBJ2-1; 8 bases match TRBD2. The germline V gene encodes CDR1 ENHRY and CDR2 SYGVKD. The length of the CDR3 is 16 residues. V trimming: 6 bases; J trimming: 0 bases; junction bases outside the gene matches: 7. CDR3 in DNA: TGTGCCATCAGAGGAGGGAGCGGGAGCTCCTACAATGAGCAGTTCTTC. This sequence encodes CAIRGGSGSSYNEQFF.

This clone is a singleton in its sample. This chain links TRBV9 with TRBJ2-1, with TRBD2 matching 12 bases. Germline V gene data show CDR1 as SGDLS and CDR2 as YYNGEE. The V segment lost 4 bases and the J segment 5 bases; nucleotides outside the gene matches: 7. The CDR3 runs 16 residues. The CDR3 region has the DNA TGTGCCAGCAGCTCCCCTAGCGGGAGGGGAGACAATGAGCAGTTCTTC. Its protein product is CASSSPSGRGDNEQFF. Full variable domain (missing parts from reference TRBV9 and TRBJ2-1): DSGVTQTPKHLITATGQRVTLRCSPRSGDLSVYWYQQSLDQGLQFLIQYYNGEERAKGNILERFSAQQFPDLHSELNLSSLELGDSALYFCASSSPSGRGDNEQFFGPGTRLTVL.

This chain joins TRBV5-1 and TRBJ2-7; the match to TRBD1 covers 8 bases. Germline CDR1 and CDR2: SGHRS and YFSETQ. The junction had 8 bases not matched to a gene; V was cut back by 6 bases and J by 3 bases. This CDR3 comprises 14 residues. CDR3 in amino acids: CASNLGQGSYEQYF. CDR3 DNA: TGCGCCAGCAACCTCGGACAGGGAAGCTACGAGCAGTACTTC.

The J gene is TRBJ2-5, the V gene TRBV7-9; tentative D call: TRBD2 (6 bases). The germline CDR1 and CDR2 sequences are SEHNR and FQNEAQ (reference sequence). The CDR3 consists of 13 residues. The V end was cut by 4 bases, the J end by 4 bases, with 10 bases between. The CDR3 sequence: CASSWGELETQYF. Here the CDR3 DNA reads TGTGCCAGCAGCTGGGGGGAACTAGAGACCCAGTACTTC.

This clone was picked up a small number of times. This sequence joins TRBV6-4 and TRBJ2-2; maybe TRBD1 (6 bases). V gave up 3 bases and J gave up 4 bases, with 15 bases separating them. The CDR3 is 16 residues long. Looked up from germline, CDR1 is MRHNA and CDR2 is SNTAGT. CDR3 DNA: TGTGCCAGCAGTGAGGGCCCCGACAGGCTCACCGGGGAGCTGTTTTTT. Encoded protein: CASSEGPDRLTGELFF.

V gene TRBV4-1 combines with J gene TRBJ2-1, with 12 bases identical to TRBD2. This CDR3 region has 16 residues. J was trimmed by 3 bases and V by 6 bases; bases with no gene match: 6. Germline CDR1 MGHRA, CDR2 YSYEKL. Written as DNA, the CDR3 is TGCGCCAGCAGTCCTATGACTAGCGGGGGCTACAATGAGCAGTTCTTC. Translation gives CASSPMTSGGYNEQFF.

Comment on this clone: The sample carries other DNA sequences with the same CDR3. The CDR3 region is CASSSGQSYEQYF. The CDR3 DNA reads TGCGCCAGCAGCTCGGGACAGTCCTACGAGCAGTACTTC. The chain employs TRBV4-1 and TRBJ2-7; 7 nucleotides align to TRBD1. Looked up from germline, CDR1 is MGHRA and CDR2 is YSYEKL. The V gene end was trimmed by 5 bases and the J gene end by 1 base; junction bases not matched to a gene: 2. The CDR3 spans 13 residues.

In this sample, this clone turned up once. CDR3: CSVVFPRDEQYF. The CDR3 DNA reads as TGCAGCGTTGTATTCCCCAGGGACGAGCAGTACTTC. This chain joins TRBV29-1 and TRBJ2-7; possibly TRBD1 for D (5 bases). This CDR3 contains 12 residues. V was shortened by 4 bases and J by 5 bases, with 12 bases between the two germline ends. Germline values: CDR1 SQVTM, CDR2 ANQGSEA.

This rearrangement joins TRBV11-3 to TRBJ2-1; 11 nucleotides match TRBD2. This CDR3 contains 14 residues. Per the germline V gene, CDR1 is SGHNT and CDR2 is YENEEA. J was trimmed by 10 bases and V by 2 bases; bases with no gene match: 4. The CDR3 here is CASSLTSGSYEQFF. The CDR3 bases are TGTGCCAGCAGCTTAACTAGCGGGAGTTACGAGCAGTTCTTC.

The chain is built from TRBV27 and TRBJ2-7, with a weak D call TRBD1 (5 bases). The CDR3 loop spans 11 amino acids. V lost 6 bases to trimming and J lost 7 bases, with 10 bases between them. Germline V lookup: CDR1 MNHEY, CDR2 SMNVEV (reference sequence). CDR3 protein: CASSRQGEQYF. The CDR3 DNA reads as TGTGCCAGCAGCCGTCAGGGTGAGCAGTACTTC.

This clone was detected once. This sequence joins TRBV27 and TRBJ2-3; 13 bases are a match to TRBD2. Trimming took 10 bases from V and 4 from J; bases not matched to a gene: 8. The CDR3 is 15 residues long. Per germline, CDR1 MNHEY and CDR2 SMNVEV (reference sequence). In nucleotides, the CDR3 is TGTGCCACCAAGACTAGCGGGGGGTTGGCAGATACGCAGTATTTT. Its protein is CATKTSGGLADTQYF.

This chain connects TRBV2 to TRBJ1-4; 8 bases are shared with TRBD1. The germline CDR1 and CDR2 sequences are SNHLY and FYNNEI. The V gene end was trimmed by 6 bases and the J gene end by 6 bases; junction bases not matched to a gene: 9. The length of the CDR3 is 15 residues. The CDR3 here is CASRLQGEGDEKLFF. The CDR3 bases are TGTGCCAGCAGACTACAGGGGGAAGGGGATGAAAAACTGTTTTTT.

The table lists this clone with a few counts. The chain recombines TRBV11-2 with TRBJ1-2, with D possibly being TRBD1 (5 bases). The CDR3 contains 16 residues. V was shortened by 2 bases and J by 4 bases, with 17 bases between the two germline ends. The V gene's germline CDR1 is SGHAT and CDR2 FQNNGV. CDR3 nucleotides: TGTGCCAGCAGCTTACCAACCGAGACAGTGAGCTATGGCTACACCTTC. Protein: CASSLPTETVSYGYTF.

V gene TRBV4-1 combines with J gene TRBJ2-7; 9 bases map to TRBD2. Germline CDR1 and CDR2: MGHRA and YSYEKL. The CDR3 is made up of 18 amino acids. The V and J ends lost 0 bases and 4 bases, in that order; junction bases with no gene match: 13. CDR3 DNA sequence: TGCGCCAGCAGCCAAGAAGGAGGGCGGGAGGGCCCTAAATACGAGCAGTACTTC. Translation gives CASSQEGGREGPKYEQYF.

This clone was picked up one time. V usage is TRBV7-6 and J usage is TRBJ2-2; 7 bases match TRBD1. Losses at the gene ends were 8 bases for V and 0 bases for J; bases not matched to a gene: 12. The germline CDR1 and CDR2 sequences are SGHVS and FNYEAQ. The CDR3 runs to 17 residues. CDR3 in DNA: TGTGCCAGCGGGACCCCGAAAGGGGGCGCGAACACCGGGGAGCTGTTTTTT. This sequence encodes CASGTPKGGANTGELFF.

This chain links TRBV6-1 with TRBJ2-3; no definite D call. This CDR3 is 14 amino acids long. Looked up from germline, CDR1 is MNHNS and CDR2 is SASEGT. The germline V and J ends were trimmed by 1 base and 2 bases, with 7 bases remaining between them. CDR3 bases: TGTGCCAGCAGTGAAGTCCCCCTCACAGATACGCAGTATTTT. Its translation: CASSEVPLTDTQYF.

The V call is TRBV7-9, the J call TRBJ1-3; no firm D call. V was cut by 5 bases and J by 2 bases, with 19 bases left in between. Germline CDR1 and CDR2: SEHNR and FQNEAQ (reference sequence). The CDR3 extends over 17 amino acids. The CDR3 coding sequence is TGTGCCAGCAGCGCCCTCCGAGGGAAAATCGCTGGAAACACCATATATTTT. Protein product: CASSALRGKIAGNTIYF.

The chain recombines TRBV6-5 with TRBJ1-6; maybe TRBD1 (6 bases). V was cut by 6 bases and J by 8 bases, with 17 bases left in between. Germline values: CDR1 MNHEY, CDR2 SVGAGI. The CDR3 covers 15 residues. The CDR3 sequence: CASRTTGGGYSPLHF. In nucleotides, the CDR3 is TGTGCCAGCAGAACTACGGGGGGCGGGTATTCACCCCTCCACTTT.

This rearrangement joins TRBV5-1 to TRBJ2-3; a possible D gene is TRBD2 (6 bases). CDR3 length: 14 amino acids. Per germline, CDR1 SGHRS and CDR2 YFSETQ. V lost 4 bases and J 0 bases, leaving 9 bases between the germline ends. The CDR3 region has the DNA TGCGCCAGCAGCCTAGGGACTAGCACAGATACGCAGTATTTT. This sequence encodes CASSLGTSTDTQYF.

This chain links TRBV5-6 with TRBJ2-1; D not certain. Germline V lookup: CDR1 SGHDT, CDR2 YYEEEE. This CDR3 comprises 13 residues. Trimming shortened V by 1 base and J by 7 bases, and 9 bases separated the two germline ends. CDR3 nucleotide sequence: TGTGCCAGCAGCTTGCCTGGAGAAAATGAGCAGTTCTTC. This translates into CASSLPGENEQFF.

The V call is TRBV30, the J call TRBJ1-1; TRBD1 aligns across 10 bases. The V and J ends lost 0 bases and 4 bases, in that order; junction bases with no gene match: 8. The germline V gene has CDR1 GTSNPN and CDR2 SVGIG (reference sequence). CDR3 length: 16 amino acids. The CDR3 DNA sequence: TGTGCCTGGAGTGTCGGCGGGACAGGGGTAGCCACTGAAGCTTTCTTT. This encodes CAWSVGGTGVATEAFF.

The genes are TRBV30 and TRBJ2-5; 9 nucleotides agree with TRBD2. Germline loops: CDR1 GTSNPN, CDR2 SVGIG (reference sequence). V shed 5 bases and J 3 bases; nucleotides not matched to a gene: 10. The CDR3 sequence is 15 residues long. CDR3 in amino acids: CAWDDSGRGEETQYF. The CDR3 coding sequence is TGTGCCTGGGACGATAGCGGGAGAGGAGAAGAGACCCAGTACTTC.

As concerns this clone: Other DNA sequences in the sample encode the same CDR3. The gene calls are TRBV2 and TRBJ1-1; D may be TRBD1 (6 bases). The CDR3 runs 14 residues. Germline V gene data show CDR1 as SNHLY and CDR2 as FYNNEI. Trimming took 2 bases from V and 1 from J, leaving 8 bases between them. As DNA, the CDR3 is TGTGCCAGCAGTGAAAGAGGGGGGAACACTGAAGCTTTCTTT. It specifies CASSERGGNTEAFF.